This T cell receptor beta chain was captured in a study of immune heterogeneity within non-small cell lung tumors. Study-wide background: The tumor set comprised a few squamous cell carcinomas and more than eight non-squamous carcinomas (plus 1 not otherwise specified). Whole-study results and caveats: Site-unique high-frequency clones occurred alongside identical dominant CDR3 beta clonotypes that recurred across tumor sites within a patient. Different patients shared few of their high-frequency T-cell receptor beta clonotypes.

This CDR3 is 15 amino acids long. The V gene's germline CDR1 is SGHRS and CDR2 YFSETQ. On this clonotype itself: The antigen remains unidentified. Being one base from a much bigger clone, this may be a read error.

A multiplex PCR containing 32 V primers and 13 J primers was used to amplify TCR beta CDR3. MiXCR, run by TCRdb on the multiplex PCR reads, gives a single entry per CDR3 protein. The sample shows approximately 6,000 distinct CDR3 sequences, approximately 22% of them seen only once. Per sample, 600 ng of bulk tumor genomic DNA was the template used. Surgeons took several biopsies per primary tumor, spaced far apart, during surgery. Enrolled patients presented with newly diagnosed, previously untreated non-small cell lung cancer and underwent curative surgery. A total of more than twelve patients with newly diagnosed non-small cell lung cancer, all of whom were undergoing surgery with curative intent, made up the donors.

The sequence was obtained from a woman aged 60-75 years with non-small cell lung cancer. The sequenced material came from lung tumor tissue. The V and J genes are TRBV5-1 and TRBJ2-2; a possible D gene is TRBD2 (5 bases). CDR3 DNA: TGCGCCGGCAGCACGGAGGTCAGGAGCACCGGGGAGCTGTTTTTT. Translating gives CAGSTEVRSTGELFF.